The rows below give T cell receptor beta chains drawn from one sample of a study of cytomegalovirus exposure and HLA in healthy donors. The method was immunoSEQ multiplex PCR; TCRdb's version includes in-frame clones alone and lacks a portion of them. The sample includes some 99,000 clones, less than 70% seen only once; the top ten take less than 1.5%. The sequenced sample was PBMCs. The receptors originated from a female donor in good health and CMV-seronegative. CDR3s include the opening cysteine and the closing phenylalanine or tryptophan. Fields, in order: J gene, V gene, D gene, clone size, CDR3 protein, CDR3 DNA. D genes are given only for firm matches. Rows give clone size only sometimes, using once, few, many, or a class for an expanded clone.

TRBJ1-1	TRBV7-8	.	.	CASSSVGAREAFF	TGTGCCAGCAGCTCCGTGGGGGCTCGTGAAGCTTTCTTT
TRBJ1-1	TRBV5-4	.	.	CASSPGWGERNTEAFF	TGTGCCAGCAGCCCAGGCTGGGGGGAGAGGAACACTGAAGCTTTCTTT
TRBJ1-1	TRBV2	.	.	CASSDLRWAGSTEAFF	TGTGCCAGCAGTGACTTAAGGTGGGCAGGCAGCACTGAAGCTTTCTTT
TRBJ1-3	TRBV28	TRBD1	once	CASSSQGVGNTIYF	TGTGCCAGCAGTTCGCAGGGGGTTGGAAACACCATATATTTT
TRBJ2-5	TRBV7-2	TRBD2	.	CASSLGVAGTTQYF	TGTGCCAGCAGCTTAGGAGTAGCGGGGACGACCCAGTACTTC
TRBJ2-3	TRBV6-1	TRBD2	.	CASSEGSGDTDTQYF	TGTGCCAGCAGTGAAGGTAGCGGGGATACAGATACGCAGTATTTT
TRBJ2-3	TRBV29-1	TRBD1	.	CSVSGQGSTDTQYF	TGCAGCGTTTCGGGACAGGGTTCCACAGATACGCAGTATTTT
TRBJ2-3	TRBV19	TRBD1	.	CASSSRQGKSTDTQYF	TGTGCCAGTAGTTCGCGACAGGGGAAAAGCACAGATACGCAGTATTTT
TRBJ1-1	TRBV7-8	.	.	CASSVGGDTEAFF	TGTGCCAGCAGCGTGGGGGGGGACACTGAAGCTTTCTTT
TRBJ1-5	TRBV5-4	TRBD1	.	CASSSDRAQGQPQHF	TGTGCCAGCAGCTCGGACAGGGCGCAGGGGCAGCCCCAGCATTTT
TRBJ2-7	TRBV28	.	.	CASSLRSRRSPYEQYF	TGTGCCAGCAGTTTACGCTCGAGGAGGTCTCCATACGAGCAGTACTTC
TRBJ2-3	TRBV10-1	TRBD2	.	CASSESNSGGPRADTQYF	TGCGCCAGCAGTGAGTCGAATAGCGGGGGGCCAAGGGCAGATACGCAGTATTTT
TRBJ1-1	TRBV6-1	.	.	CASSEALHATGTEAFF	TGTGCCAGCAGTGAAGCGCTTCACGCAACGGGCACTGAAGCTTTCTTT
TRBJ1-5	TRBV28	TRBD1	.	CASSSGQGIYQPQHF	TGTGCCAGCAGTTCCGGACAGGGCATTTATCAGCCCCAGCATTTT
TRBJ1-5	TRBV4-1	.	.	CASSQVGVLARTGNQPQHF	TGCGCCAGCAGCCAAGTAGGGGTGTTGGCACGCACTGGGAATCAGCCCCAGCATTTT
TRBJ1-2	TRBV11-2	TRBD1	.	CAILDREEQQDGYTF	TGTGCCATTCTGGACAGGGAAGAGCAGCAGGATGGCTACACCTTC
TRBJ1-1	TRBV30	.	.	CAWSFGTEAFF	TGTGCCTGGTCATTCGGGACAGAAGCTTTCTTT
TRBJ2-7	TRBV11-3	TRBD1	.	CASSLGDRGGYEQYF	TGTGCCAGCAGCTTAGGGGACAGGGGCGGCTACGAGCAGTACTTC
TRBJ1-5	TRBV28	.	.	CASNSNQPQHF	TGTGCCAGTAATAGCAATCAGCCCCAGCATTTT
TRBJ2-7	TRBV29-1	.	.	CSVLSSPYEQYF	TGCAGCGTTCTTAGCAGCCCCTACGAGCAGTACTTC
TRBJ2-7	TRBV7-9	.	.	CASSPLGATYEQYF	TGTGCCAGCAGCCCCCTTGGAGCGACCTACGAGCAGTACTTC
TRBJ1-4	TRBV7-8	.	.	CASSLGEGTGEEKLFF	TGTGCCAGCAGCTTAGGAGAGGGGACGGGGGAAGAAAAACTGTTTTTT
TRBJ2-3	TRBV28	TRBD2	.	CASSFGGGRDAQYF	TGTGCCAGCAGTTTCGGGGGAGGGAGAGATGCGCAGTATTTT
TRBJ2-5	TRBV5-1	TRBD2	.	CASSFAPSGRRPETQYF	TGCGCCAGCAGCTTCGCTCCTAGCGGACGCAGACCAGAGACCCAGTACTTC
TRBJ2-5	TRBV7-9	TRBD2	.	CASSPREASGSRETQYF	TGTGCCAGCAGCCCCCGGGAGGCTAGCGGGAGTCGAGAGACCCAGTACTTC
TRBJ2-1	TRBV11-2	TRBD2	few	CASSPRTSYNEQFF	TGTGCCAGCAGCCCGCGGACTAGCTACAATGAGCAGTTCTTC
TRBJ2-7	TRBV5-1	TRBD2	.	CASSLVGSGSSYEQYF	TGCGCCAGCAGCTTGGTAGGTAGCGGGAGTTCCTACGAGCAGTACTTC
TRBJ2-1	TRBV5-1	TRBD2	.	CASSLWTRSTEQFF	TGCGCCAGCAGCTTGTGGACTAGGAGTACTGAGCAGTTCTTC
TRBJ2-7	TRBV28	TRBD1	once	CASSYRGVDEQYF	TGTGCCAGCAGTTACAGGGGCGTCGACGAGCAGTACTTC
TRBJ1-1	TRBV4-1	.	.	CASSGRVMNTEAFF	TGCGCCAGCAGCGGCAGGGTTATGAACACTGAAGCTTTCTTT
TRBJ1-2	TRBV10-3	TRBD1	.	CAIRPGQGSSATGYTF	TGTGCCATTAGGCCGGGACAGGGCTCTTCCGCCACTGGCTACACCTTC
TRBJ2-5	TRBV5-1	.	.	CASRDRPGEETQYF	TGCGCCAGCAGGGACAGGCCGGGGGAAGAGACCCAGTACTTC
TRBJ1-2	TRBV29-1	.	.	CSLAESYGYTF	TGCAGCCTCGCCGAGAGCTATGGCTACACCTTC
TRBJ2-1	TRBV4-2	TRBD2	few	CASSQDGTSGYNEQFF	TGTGCCAGCAGCCAAGATGGGACTAGCGGGTACAATGAGCAGTTCTTC
TRBJ1-2	TRBV19	.	few	CASSMSQAGGYTF	TGTGCCAGTAGTATGTCACAGGCGGGAGGCTACACCTTC
TRBJ1-5	TRBV15	TRBD1	.	CATSRAMGTGVGQPQHF	TGTGCCACCAGCAGAGCTATGGGTACAGGGGTCGGTCAGCCCCAGCATTTT
TRBJ2-3	TRBV15	TRBD2	once	CATRGTSRGVDTQYF	TGTGCCACCAGGGGGACTAGCCGGGGTGTGGATACGCAGTATTTT
TRBJ1-4	TRBV7-6	.	.	CASSLEAPRGSEKLFF	TGTGCCAGCAGCTTAGAAGCTCCCAGAGGGTCGGAAAAACTGTTTTTT
TRBJ2-1	TRBV19	TRBD2	.	CASSTPRGRAGEQFF	TGTGCCAGTAGTACGCCCCGTGGGAGGGCTGGTGAGCAGTTCTTC
TRBJ2-7	TRBV6-5	TRBD2	.	CASSLASGSYEQYF	TGTGCCAGCAGTTTAGCTAGCGGGAGCTACGAGCAGTACTTC
TRBJ2-2	TRBV11-3	.	.	CASSFGAGPPGELFF	TGTGCCAGCAGCTTCGGGGCGGGACCGCCCGGGGAGCTGTTTTTT
TRBJ2-6	TRBV29-1	.	.	CSVDPGSGANVLTF	TGCAGCGTTGATCCGGGCTCTGGGGCCAACGTCCTGACTTTC
TRBJ2-1	TRBV18	.	.	CASSWVTTGNNEQFF	TGTGCCAGCTCATGGGTTACCACAGGGAACAATGAGCAGTTCTTC
TRBJ2-7	TRBV6-5	TRBD1	.	CASSYGTGVGEQYF	TGTGCCAGCAGTTACGGGACAGGGGTGGGAGAGCAGTACTTC
TRBJ1-1	TRBV10-3	.	.	CAINEQGMNTEAFF	TGTGCCATCAACGAACAGGGTATGAACACTGAAGCTTTCTTT
TRBJ2-1	TRBV28	TRBD1	.	CASSPTGGEQFF	TGTGCCAGCAGTCCAACAGGGGGCGAGCAGTTCTTC
TRBJ2-1	TRBV5-4	TRBD2	.	CASSLMSGSRPNEQFF	TGTGCCAGCAGCTTGATGAGCGGGAGCCGCCCCAATGAGCAGTTCTTC
TRBJ2-3	TRBV4-1	TRBD1	.	CASSPGTGNTDTQYF	TGCGCCAGCAGCCCCGGGACAGGGAACACAGATACGCAGTATTTT